The 20 T cell receptor beta chains below all came from one sample that was sequenced in a study of radiation and T cells in renal cell carcinoma. Time point in this sample: blood 2 weeks post-SBRT. Treatment noted: 15 Gy SBRT to primary tumor, nephrectomy 4 weeks later. Sequenced by immunoSEQ multiplex PCR; TCRdb stores in-frame clones only, minus some. Found here are more than 65,000 clones, 65% to 90% of them singletons; the top ten hold approximately 22%. This sample comprised blood, obtained from a patient whose treatment included radiotherapy and nephrectomy. These receptors all stem from a woman aged 45-60 years with renal cell carcinoma.

The J gene is TRBJ2-7, the V gene TRBV30; D is unresolved. Per the germline V gene, CDR1 is GTSNPN and CDR2 is SVGIG (reference sequence). Between the trimmed V and J ends, which lost 7 bases and 1 base, there was a span of 8 bases. The CDR3 sequence is 11 residues long. The CDR3 is CAFVFSYEQYF. The CDR3 nucleotides are TGTGCCTTTGTTTTTTCCTACGAGCAGTACTTC.

The CDR3 reads CASSLGQGYEQYF. The CDR3 DNA follows: TGTGCCAGCAGTCTAGGACAGGGGTACGAGCAGTACTTC. J is TRBJ2-7 and V is TRBV28; 9 bases are shared with TRBD1. Germline values: CDR1 MDHEN, CDR2 SYDVKM. CDR3 size: 13 residues. J gave up 4 bases and V 5 bases, and 3 bases lay outside the gene matches.

The chain uses TRBV2 and TRBJ2-7; TRBD1 or TRBD2 may be the D gene (6 bases each). The V end lost 8 bases, the J end lost 6 bases, and 11 bases lay between the germline ends. The V gene's germline CDR1 is SNHLY and CDR2 FYNNEI. The CDR3 runs to 11 residues. The CDR3 DNA is TGTGCCAGCGGGGGGCGCTCCGAGCAGTACTTC. Its translation: CASGGRSEQYF. Complete variable domain (other parts from reference TRBV2 and TRBJ2-7): EPEVTQTPSHQVTQMGQEVILRCVPISNHLYFYWYRQILGQKVEFLVSFYNNEISEKSEIFDDQFSVERPDGSNFTLKIRSTKLEDSAMYFCASGGRSEQYFGPGTRLTVT.

In this sample, this clone turned up a few times. V usage is TRBV7-7 and J usage is TRBJ2-1; no clear D. Germline assignment: CDR1 SSHAT and CDR2 FNYEAQ (reference sequence). The CDR3 sequence is 13 residues long. V was clipped by 3 bases and J by 8 bases, with 11 bases between them. DNA for the CDR3: TGTGCCAGCAGCTTGGCGTTGGGCGATGAGCAGTTCTTC. Protein: CASSLALGDEQFF.

The chain combines TRBV7-9 with TRBJ2-2; 8 bases map to TRBD1. The CDR3 loop spans 16 amino acids. Losses at the gene ends were 5 bases for V and 2 bases for J; bases not matched to a gene: 7. CDR1 is SEHNR, CDR2 FQNEAQ, per germline (reference sequence). CDR3: CASSPTGVENTGELFF. CDR3 DNA: TGTGCCAGCAGCCCGACAGGGGTGGAAAACACCGGGGAGCTGTTTTTT.

The CDR3 sequence: CASSLSGLNEKLFF. The CDR3 DNA reads TGTGCCAGCTCTCTCTCCGGCCTTAATGAAAAACTGTTTTTT. The V call is TRBV18, the J call TRBJ1-4; D unresolved. Germline V lookup: CDR1 KGHSH, CDR2 LQKENI. Deletions cut 6 bases from V and 4 bases from J, with 12 bases between. The CDR3 is 14 amino acids.

The chain is built from TRBV6-1 and TRBJ1-2, with TRBD1 matching over 7 bases. CDR3 size: 15 residues. J gave up 6 bases and V 6 bases, and 13 bases lay outside the gene matches. Germline V gene lookup returns CDR1 MNHNS and CDR2 SASEGT. The CDR3 is CASRTPGTASNGYTF. In nucleotides, the CDR3 is TGTGCCAGCAGAACGCCCGGGACAGCGAGCAATGGCTACACCTTC.

Worth noting for this clone: The sample carries other DNA sequences with the same CDR3. The V call is TRBV6-5, the J call TRBJ2-1; no reliable D call. Deletions cut 3 bases from V and 8 bases from J, with 5 bases between. The CDR3 runs 11 residues. Germline CDR1 reads MNHEY; CDR2 reads SVGAGI. The CDR3 region is CASSYLDEQFF. The CDR3 DNA reads TGTGCCAGCAGTTATTTGGATGAGCAGTTCTTC.

The gene calls are TRBV5-1 and TRBJ1-6; unclear D gene. The germline gives CDR1 SGHRS, CDR2 YFSETQ. Trimming pared 0 bases from V and 5 bases from J, leaving 6 bases between. The CDR3 totals 14 residues. In nucleotides, the CDR3 is TGCGCCAGCAGCTTGGAGACGGATAATTCACCCCTCCACTTT. Encoded protein: CASSLETDNSPLHF.

The rearrangement links TRBV7-9 to TRBJ2-7; weak D call: TRBD1 (6 bases). CDR3 length equals 14 residues. With 5 bases removed from V and 0 bases from J, the gap between germline ends came to 11 bases. Germline values: CDR1 SEHNR, CDR2 FQNEAQ (reference sequence). CDR3 amino acids: CASSGDRTSYEQYF. The CDR3, as DNA: TGTGCCAGCAGCGGCGACAGGACCTCCTACGAGCAGTACTTC. Supplemented by reference TRBV7-9 and TRBJ2-7, the full variable domain reads DTGVSQNPRHKITKRGQNVTFRCDPISEHNRLYWYRQTLGQGPEFLTYFQNEAQLEKSRLLSDRFSAERPKGSFSTLEIQRTEQGDSAMYLCASSGDRTSYEQYFGPGTRLTVT.

The chain couples TRBV5-1 to TRBJ2-7; a weak D match, TRBD1 (7 bases). Per the germline V gene, CDR1 is SGHRS and CDR2 is YFSETQ. V lost 0 bases and J lost 3, with 13 bases in between. This CDR3 has 15 residues. The CDR3 region is CASSLAGQDYYEQYF. In nucleotides, the CDR3 is TGCGCCAGCAGCTTGGCCGGACAGGACTACTACGAGCAGTACTTC.

The rearrangement joins TRBV19 to TRBJ1-4; 9 bases line up with TRBD1. Germline V CDR1 and CDR2: LNHDA, SQIVND (reference sequence). V shed 7 bases, J shed 8 bases, and the junction held 11 bases outside the gene matches. The CDR3 is made up of 15 amino acids. In DNA form, the CDR3 reads TGTGCCAGTACTTTGACAGGGGGAAGAGAAGAAAAACTGTTTTTT. It specifies CASTLTGGREEKLFF.

The count of this clone is one. This chain joins TRBV7-6 and TRBJ2-5; D assignment may be TRBD1 or TRBD2 (5 bases each). Germline loops: CDR1 SGHVS, CDR2 FNYEAQ. Trimming shortened V by 4 bases and J by 9 bases, and 12 bases separated the two germline ends. This CDR3 region has 12 residues. Here the CDR3 DNA reads TGTGCCAGCAGCTCCGGGACGAAGGCCCAGTACTTC. Amino acid sequence: CASSSGTKAQYF.

The chain carries TRBV6-5 and TRBJ1-2; 11 bases are a match to TRBD1. Germline V gene data show CDR1 as MNHEY and CDR2 as SVGAGI. The V and J ends lost 6 bases and 2 bases, in that order; junction bases with no gene match: 5. The CDR3 is made up of 15 amino acids. The CDR3: CASSRGDRGNYGYTF. The CDR3 DNA sequence: TGTGCCAGCAGCCGAGGGGACAGGGGGAACTATGGCTACACCTTC.

Here the CDR3 DNA reads TGCAGCGCCAGGACAGGGGGGAACACTGAAGCTTTCTTT. This encodes CSARTGGNTEAFF. The V call is TRBV29-1, the J call TRBJ1-1; 10 nucleotides match TRBD1. J was trimmed by 1 base and V by 7 bases; bases with no gene match: 3. CDR1 SQVTM and CDR2 ANQGSEA come from the germline V gene. The CDR3 is 13 residues long.

This clone has only one observation. V and J are TRBV10-1 and TRBJ1-1; possibly TRBD1 for D (5 bases). Germline V gives CDR1 WNHNN, CDR2 SYGVQD (reference sequence). V was clipped by 0 bases and J by 5 bases, with 10 bases between them. The length of the CDR3 is 14 residues. This chain's CDR3 is CASSESQGGTEAFF. The CDR3 DNA sequence: TGCGCCAGCAGTGAGTCCCAGGGTGGTACTGAAGCTTTCTTT.

The J gene is TRBJ2-5, the V gene TRBV4-3; the D gene is possibly TRBD1 (5 bases). CDR3 length: 15 residues. Trimming cost V 4 bases and J 0 bases, with 12 bases left between them. Germline V gene lookup returns CDR1 LGHNA and CDR2 YSLEER. CDR3 amino acids: CASSRITGDQETQYF. The CDR3 DNA follows: TGCGCCAGCAGCCGCATAACAGGAGACCAAGAGACCCAGTACTTC.

This sequence joins TRBV15 and TRBJ1-1; D unresolved. CDR3 length: 13 residues. The V end was cut by 5 bases, the J end by 0 bases, with 7 bases between. CDR1 LNHNV and CDR2 YYDKDF come from the germline V gene (reference sequence). The CDR3, as DNA: TGTGCCACCAGCGGAATGATGAACACTGAAGCTTTCTTT. Protein product: CATSGMMNTEAFF.

The chain combines TRBV27 with TRBJ1-2; no reliable D call. Trimming shortened V by 0 bases and J by 7 bases, and 12 bases separated the two germline ends. From germline, CDR1 is MNHEY and CDR2 SMNVEV (reference sequence). This CDR3 contains 14 residues. CDR3 region: CASSLSNVPGGYTF. CDR3 nucleotide sequence: TGTGCCAGCAGTTTATCCAACGTGCCGGGTGGCTACACCTTC.

This clone was recorded once. The chain is built from TRBV4-1 and TRBJ1-2; D not certain. From germline, CDR1 is MGHRA and CDR2 YSYEKL. The ends were cut back, 8 bases at V and 1 base at J, with 20 bases in the middle. The CDR3 totals 16 residues. CDR3 amino acids: CASASFGRTFNYGYTF. CDR3 nucleotide sequence: TGCGCCAGCGCAAGCTTTGGGAGAACCTTTAACTATGGCTACACCTTC.